The 26 T cell receptor beta chains in this list originate from one sample, sequenced in a study of Tregs in tolerant kidney transplant recipients. Assay used: immunoSEQ multiplex PCR; TCRdb lists only in-frame clones, some missing. The sample gives 55,000 to 80,000 clones, roughly 98% of which show up once; around 0.34% is in the top ten. The sequencing used Tregs from blood, collected before the transplant. The receptors were gathered from a human donor who received a combined kidney and bone marrow transplant.

The chain uses TRBV5-4 and TRBJ2-5; maybe TRBD1 (6 bases). CDR1 is SGHNT, CDR2 YYREEE, per germline (reference sequence). The CDR3 has 11 amino acids. V was shortened by 0 bases and J by 13 bases, with 10 bases between the two germline ends. The CDR3 loop reads CASSLGDIWYF. The DNA of the CDR3 is TGTGCCAGCAGCTTGGGGGACATCTGGTACTTC.

The chain recombines TRBV4-2 with TRBJ2-7; 7 nucleotides match TRBD2. In germline, CDR1 is LGHNA, CDR2 YNFKEQ. V gave up 1 base and J gave up 6 bases; unmatched junction bases: 3. The CDR3 sequence is 13 residues long. CDR3 sequence: CASSQGLASEQYF. In DNA form, the CDR3 reads TGTGCCAGCAGCCAAGGACTAGCAAGCGAGCAGTACTTC.

The chain employs TRBV7-2 and TRBJ1-1; D possibly corresponds to TRBD1 (5 bases). Germline CDR1 is SGHTA and CDR2 is FQGNSA. V shed 1 base and J shed 4 bases, with 10 bases lying between them. This CDR3 is 14 amino acids long. The CDR3 DNA reads TGTGCCAGCAGCTTAGGCAGGAGGGGCACTGAAGCTTTCTTT. It encodes CASSLGRRGTEAFF. The whole variable domain, filled in from reference TRBV7-2 and TRBJ1-1, reads GAGVSQSPSNKVTEKGKDVELRCDPISGHTALYWYRQSLGQGLEFLIYFQGNSAPDKSGLPSDRFSAERTGGSVSTLTIQRTQQEDSAVYLCASSLGRRGTEAFFGQGTRLTVV.

This clone occurred once. This same CDR3 is encoded by further DNA sequences in the sample. J is TRBJ1-1 and V is TRBV6-5; D is undetermined. Germline CDR1 MNHEY, CDR2 SVGAGI. V lost 4 bases to trimming and J lost 5 bases, with 8 bases between them. This CDR3 is 12 amino acids long. The CDR3 region has the DNA TGTGCCAGCAGTTTTCGGGGTACTGAAGCTTTCTTT. It translates to CASSFRGTEAFF.

The chain recombines TRBV6-4 with TRBJ1-4, with 9 bases that match TRBD1. The ends lost 2 bases at V and 1 base at J; junction bases unmatched: 5. CDR1 and CDR2 (germline): MRHNA, SNTAGT. The CDR3 consists of 17 residues. CDR3 protein: CASSDADRGETNEKLFF. The CDR3 DNA sequence: TGTGCCAGCAGTGACGCGGACAGGGGCGAAACTAATGAAAAACTGTTTTTT.

This clone was seen a single time. The rearrangement links TRBV7-3 to TRBJ1-3; weak D call: TRBD1 (6 bases). CDR3 length: 19 amino acids. Trimming left V 8 bases short and J 0 bases short, with 26 bases between. Germline V gives CDR1 SGHTA, CDR2 FQGTGA. In nucleotides, the CDR3 is TGTGCCAGCCCATCTCAAAAGCCCCACAGGGAAAGCTCTGGAAACACCATATATTTT. Protein sequence: CASPSQKPHRESSGNTIYF.

The chain has TRBV19 and TRBJ2-5; 9 bases match TRBD1. The CDR3 is 15 amino acids. J was trimmed by 5 bases and V by 5 bases; bases with no gene match: 9. Germline loops: CDR1 LNHDA, CDR2 SQIVND (reference sequence). DNA for the CDR3: TGTGCCAGTAGTTCTGACAGGGGGGTTTTGGAGACCCAGTACTTC. Amino acid sequence: CASSSDRGVLETQYF.

The rearrangement links TRBV5-8 to TRBJ1-6; D may be TRBD1 (6 bases). The CDR3 has 14 residues. V lost 4 bases and J 7 bases, leaving 12 bases between the germline ends. Germline V gives CDR1 SGHTS, CDR2 YDEGEE. The DNA for the CDR3 is TGTGCCAGCAGCACGAGGACAGCCAATTCACCCCTCCACTTT. Amino acid sequence: CASSTRTANSPLHF. Variable domain in full (rest from reference TRBV5-8 and TRBJ1-6): EAGVTQSPTHLIKTRGQQATLRCSPISGHTSVYWYQQALGLGLQFLLWYDEGEERNRGNFPPRFSGRQFPNYSSELNVNALELEDSALYLCASSTRTANSPLHFGNGTRLTVT.

The chain has TRBV4-3 and TRBJ2-7, with 7 bases aligning to TRBD1. Germline V gene lookup returns CDR1 LGHNA and CDR2 YSLEER. The CDR3 sequence is 16 residues long. The V and J ends lost 4 bases and 2 bases, in that order; junction bases with no gene match: 11. The DNA for the CDR3 is TGCGCCAGCAGCCGATCCTTGACAGGGCCTGCCTACGAGCAGTACTTC. Translated, it gives CASSRSLTGPAYEQYF.

This clone was detected once. This chain connects TRBV28 to TRBJ1-2; TRBD1 aligns across 7 bases. Germline V gives CDR1 MDHEN, CDR2 SYDVKM. Germline trimming cut 2 bases from V and 3 bases from J; bases unmatched to any gene: 6. CDR3 length equals 15 residues. This CDR3 reads CASSLNLQGYYGYTF. CDR3 DNA: TGTGCCAGCAGTTTAAACCTACAGGGGTACTATGGCTACACCTTC.

V usage is TRBV6-1 and J usage is TRBJ1-2, with D possibly being TRBD1 (5 bases). Germline CDR1 MNHNS, CDR2 SASEGT. V was cut by 3 bases and J by 2 bases, with 7 bases left in between. The CDR3 totals 13 residues. The CDR3 nucleotides read TGTGCCAGCAGTGAGCAGGGAAACTATGGCTACACCTTC. This codes for CASSEQGNYGYTF.

The table lists this clone with a few counts. The chain couples TRBV5-1 to TRBJ2-5, with D maybe TRBD2 (6 bases). Germline values: CDR1 SGHRS, CDR2 YFSETQ. Deletions cut 0 bases from V and 4 bases from J, with 13 bases between. The CDR3 is 15 residues long. CDR3 nucleotides: TGCGCCAGCAGCTTGGCTGGGGGGTTTGCAGAGACCCAGTACTTC. Protein: CASSLAGGFAETQYF.

The chain employs TRBV5-1 and TRBJ1-5; D call uncertain. This CDR3 is built from 14 residues. V dropped 0 bases and J dropped 4 bases, with 8 bases sitting between them. Germline-derived CDR1 and CDR2 are SGHRS and YFSETQ. The CDR3 protein is CASSLASGNQPQHF. The CDR3, as DNA: TGCGCCAGCAGCTTGGCGTCAGGTAATCAGCCCCAGCATTTT.

This clone was seen once. This rearrangement joins TRBV15 to TRBJ2-7; D possibly corresponds to TRBD2 (6 bases). The CDR3 has 15 residues. Germline CDR1 is LNHNV and CDR2 is YYDKDF (reference sequence). With 2 bases removed from V and 2 bases from J, the gap between germline ends came to 13 bases. CDR3 region: CATSRSPGLTYEQYF. The CDR3 DNA follows: TGTGCCACCAGCAGATCCCCGGGACTTACCTACGAGCAGTACTTC.

The V and J genes are TRBV29-1 and TRBJ2-7; 8 bases agree with TRBD1. This CDR3 has 17 residues. Germline CDR1 and CDR2: SQVTM and ANQGSEA. The trim removed 1 base at V and 3 bases at J, leaving 14 bases unmatched. The CDR3 DNA reads as TGCAGCGTTGAAGTGTGGGACAGGAGGGAGGCGGGCTACGAGCAGTACTTC. It specifies CSVEVWDRREAGYEQYF.

The chain links TRBV7-3 to TRBJ1-2; D unresolved. This CDR3 has 14 amino acids. Germline V gives CDR1 SGHTA, CDR2 FQGTGA. Trimming took 8 bases from V and 4 from J, leaving 17 bases between them. Here the CDR3 reads CASAKHPGSYGYTF. DNA of the CDR3: TGTGCCAGCGCCAAACATCCGGGGAGCTATGGCTACACCTTC.

V usage is TRBV13 and J usage is TRBJ2-7; tentative D call: TRBD2 (5 bases). Trimming took 2 bases from V and 3 from J, leaving 11 bases between them. Germline V gene sequence: CDR1 PRHDT, CDR2 FYEKMQ (reference sequence). This CDR3 is 14 amino acids long. CDR3 coding DNA: TGTGCCAGCAGCTTATCCCCGGGGAGCTACGAGCAGTACTTC. Translating it yields CASSLSPGSYEQYF. The whole variable domain, filled in from reference TRBV13 and TRBJ2-7, reads AAGVIQSPRHLIKEKRETATLKCYPIPRHDTVYWYQQGPGQDPQFLISFYEKMQSDKGSIPDRFSAQQFSDYHSELNMSSLELGDSALYFCASSLSPGSYEQYFGPGTRLTVT.

This chain joins TRBV19 and TRBJ2-6; TRBD1 matches at 7 bases. Trimming took 7 bases from V and 3 from J; bases not matched to a gene: 0. The CDR3 is made up of 13 amino acids. The germline gives CDR1 LNHDA, CDR2 SQIVND (reference sequence). Here the CDR3 DNA reads TGTGCCAGTAACAGGGGTGGGGCCAACGTCCTGACTTTC. The encoded protein is CASNRGGANVLTF.

This chain's CDR3 is CASSFDRTRPQYF. The CDR3, as DNA: TGTGCCAGCAGCTTCGACAGGACGAGGCCCCAGTACTTC. This sequence joins TRBV7-7 and TRBJ2-5, with D possibly matching TRBD1 (6 bases). Trimming took off 3 bases at V and 9 bases at J, with 14 bases between the two ends. The CDR3 has 13 amino acids. Germline V gene sequence: CDR1 SSHAT, CDR2 FNYEAQ (reference sequence).

V gene TRBV19 combines with J gene TRBJ2-4; 9 nucleotides agree with TRBD1. The CDR3 consists of 13 residues. Trimming removed 7 bases from V and 6 bases from J; junction bases left unmatched: 4. Germline V gene sequence: CDR1 LNHDA, CDR2 SQIVND (reference sequence). The CDR3 bases are TGTGCCAGTACCCCGACAGGGGGAAACATTCAGTACTTC. As protein: CASTPTGGNIQYF.

Judged by abundance, this clone is medium-sized (0.01 to 0.1%). The rearrangement uses TRBV5-6 and TRBJ2-7; tentative D call: TRBD1 (6 bases). The CDR3 runs to 14 residues. Trimming took 1 base from V and 1 from J, leaving 9 bases between them. Germline V gene lookup returns CDR1 SGHDT and CDR2 YYEEEE. The CDR3 DNA reads TGTGCCAGCAGCTTGCAGGGGCCATCCTACGAGCAGTACTTC. Amino acids: CASSLQGPSYEQYF.

The chain uses TRBV29-1 and TRBJ2-3, with 7 bases fitting TRBD1. CDR1 is SQVTM and CDR2 is ANQGSEA in the germline V gene. CDR3 length: 14 amino acids. The trim removed 6 bases at V and 1 base at J, leaving 7 bases unmatched. The CDR3 spells CSVTGQKGTDTQYF. The CDR3 DNA reads TGCAGCGTAACGGGACAGAAGGGCACAGATACGCAGTATTTT.

The chain uses TRBV25-1 and TRBJ1-4; 9 nucleotides agree with TRBD1. Germline V gives CDR1 MGHDK, CDR2 SYGVNS. The CDR3 is made up of 15 amino acids. V shed 3 bases, J shed 7 bases, and the junction held 6 bases outside the gene matches. This chain's CDR3 is CASSDPRQGGEKLFF. CDR3 sequence (DNA): TGTGCCAGCAGTGATCCTAGACAGGGGGGTGAAAAACTGTTTTTT.

This clone was detected once. This chain links TRBV13 with TRBJ2-1; D uncertain. Trimming stripped 2 bases from V and 3 bases from J, with 2 bases between. CDR1 PRHDT and CDR2 FYEKMQ come from the germline V gene (reference sequence). CDR3 length: 12 amino acids. The CDR3 region is CASSLLYNEQFF. For the CDR3, the DNA is TGTGCCAGCAGCTTACTCTACAATGAGCAGTTCTTC.

The chain carries TRBV7-6 and TRBJ2-7; 12 nucleotides line up with TRBD1. The CDR3 runs 16 residues. The V gene's germline CDR1 is SGHVS and CDR2 FNYEAQ. V lost 3 bases, J lost 5 bases, and 8 bases stayed unmatched. The CDR3 bases are TGTGCCAGCAGCTTGGGTTCCGGGACAGGGGGCCACGAGCAGTACTTC. It is translated as CASSLGSGTGGHEQYF. Based on the CDR3 plus reference TRBV7-6 and TRBJ2-7, the full variable domain is GAGVSQSPRYKVTKRGQDVALRCDPISGHVSLYWYRQALGQGPEFLTYFNYEAQQDKSGLPNDRFSAERPEGSISTLTIQRTEQRDSAMYRCASSLGSGTGGHEQYFGPGTRLTVT.

This clone was counted a single time. The chain couples TRBV5-1 to TRBJ1-5; 7 bases agree with TRBD1. The CDR3 has 15 residues. In germline, CDR1 is SGHRS, CDR2 YFSETQ. With 1 base clipped from V and 5 bases from J, the junction kept 6 bases outside the gene matches. For the CDR3, the DNA is TGCGCCAGCAGCTTGAGGACAGGCGGGGATCAGCCCCAGCATTTT. Translated: CASSLRTGGDQPQHF.